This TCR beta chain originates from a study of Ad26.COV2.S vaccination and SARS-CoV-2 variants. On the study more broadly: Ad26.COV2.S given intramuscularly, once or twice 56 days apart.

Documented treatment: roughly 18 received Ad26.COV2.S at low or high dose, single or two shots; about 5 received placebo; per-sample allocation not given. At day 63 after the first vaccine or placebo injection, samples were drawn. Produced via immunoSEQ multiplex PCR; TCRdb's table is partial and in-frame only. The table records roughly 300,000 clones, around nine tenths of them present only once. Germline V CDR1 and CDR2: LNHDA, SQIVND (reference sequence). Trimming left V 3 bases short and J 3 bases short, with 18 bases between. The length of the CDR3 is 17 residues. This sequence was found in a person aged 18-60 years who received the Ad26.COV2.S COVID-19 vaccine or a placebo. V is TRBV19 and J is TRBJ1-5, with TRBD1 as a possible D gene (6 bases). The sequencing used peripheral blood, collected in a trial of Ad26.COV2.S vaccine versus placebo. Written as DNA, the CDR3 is TGTGCCAGTAGTATTGTAGGTCAGGGGATCTCCAATCAGCCCCAGCATTTT. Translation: CASSIVGQGISNQPQHF.